This passage covers 21 T cell receptor beta chains from one sample sequenced in a study of blood T cell repertoires in COVID-19. This table comes from immunoSEQ multiplex PCR, and its TCRdb copy is limited to in-frame clones, with some not included. This table holds 100,000 to 150,000 clones, about 79% found once. The sample consisted of peripheral blood. These receptors were taken from a woman between 50 and 59 years old with acute or convalescent COVID-19.

The V gene is TRBV5-1, the J gene TRBJ1-1; D is ambiguous. The V end was cut by 0 bases, the J end by 0 bases, with 6 bases between. Germline V gives CDR1 SGHRS, CDR2 YFSETQ. This CDR3 has 14 amino acids. This CDR3 is CASSLAQMNTEAFF. The CDR3 region has the DNA TGCGCCAGCAGCTTGGCCCAAATGAACACTGAAGCTTTCTTT.

The chain has TRBV19 and TRBJ1-2; 8 nucleotides line up with TRBD1. Trimming removed 1 base from V and 6 bases from J; junction bases left unmatched: 16. This CDR3 contains 18 residues. Germline CDR1 reads LNHDA; CDR2 reads SQIVND (reference sequence). The CDR3 loop is CASSIAPLGTGGVDGYTF. Here the CDR3 DNA reads TGTGCCAGTAGTATAGCTCCCTTGGGCACAGGGGGGGTTGATGGCTACACCTTC.

The chain combines TRBV24-1 with TRBJ2-2; no clear D. This CDR3 has 14 amino acids. Germline V lookup: CDR1 KGHDR, CDR2 SFDVKD. V was pared by 4 bases and J by 4 bases, with 9 bases between. In nucleotides, the CDR3 is TGTGCCACCAGTGACACCGGTCCCACCGGGGAGCTGTTTTTT. Translated, it gives CATSDTGPTGELFF.

V usage is TRBV15 and J usage is TRBJ1-5; 7 positions match TRBD1. This CDR3 is 15 amino acids long. After removal of 5 bases from V and 4 bases from J, the junction contained 8 bases not matched to a gene. Germline loops: CDR1 LNHNV, CDR2 YYDKDF (reference sequence). CDR3 sequence (DNA): TGTGCCACCAGCGAAAACGTCAGGGGGAATCAGCCCCAGCATTTT. It specifies CATSENVRGNQPQHF.

The rearrangement uses TRBV24-1 and TRBJ2-1; 12 nucleotides line up with TRBD1. Trimming took 1 base from V and 8 from J; bases not matched to a gene: 5. Germline assignment: CDR1 KGHDR and CDR2 SFDVKD. There are 16 residues in the CDR3. The CDR3 nucleotides read TGTGCCACCAGTGATTTAACCGGGACAGGGGGCCATGAGCAGTTCTTC. This encodes CATSDLTGTGGHEQFF.

V usage is TRBV14 and J usage is TRBJ1-3; D remains unclear. The CDR3 contains 13 residues. Germline V gene lookup returns CDR1 SGHDN and CDR2 FVKESK. V was trimmed by 5 bases and J by 9 bases, leaving 14 bases between them. CDR3 in amino acids: CASSSQLRGTIYF. The DNA for the CDR3 is TGTGCCAGCAGCTCCCAACTGCGAGGCACCATATATTTT.

This clone came up a few times. The CDR3 spells CASSLDGQGSYGYTF. The CDR3, as DNA: TGCGCCAGCAGCTTGGATGGACAGGGTAGCTATGGCTACACCTTC. The J gene is TRBJ1-2, the V gene TRBV5-1; TRBD1 aligns across 8 bases. The CDR3 covers 15 residues. From germline, CDR1 is SGHRS and CDR2 YFSETQ. J was trimmed by 4 bases and V by 0 bases; bases with no gene match: 5.

The table lists this clone with a few counts. V and J are TRBV19 and TRBJ1-2; possible D gene TRBD1, 5 bases. The CDR3 has 17 amino acids. CDR1 is LNHDA and CDR2 is SQIVND in the germline V gene (reference sequence). The V and J ends lost 3 bases and 4 bases respectively, with 21 bases between them. As DNA, the CDR3 is TGTGCCAGTAGTATCCCCCTCGACAGAGCCAAGGCCTATGGCTACACCTTC. Its translation is CASSIPLDRAKAYGYTF.

This clone came up once. The CDR3 sequence: CASSRRAGLAGFTDTQYF. CDR3 DNA: TGTGCCAGCAGCCGACGCGCCGGACTAGCGGGGTTCACAGATACGCAGTATTTT. The V call is TRBV6-2 or TRBV6-3, the J call TRBJ2-3; the match to TRBD2 covers 12 bases. Germline assignment: CDR1 MNHEY and CDR2 SVGEGT. The CDR3 extends over 18 amino acids. Trimming removed 6 bases from V and 2 bases from J; junction bases left unmatched: 12.

CDR3 region: CATSRGGTGSDEQFF. CDR3 bases: TGTGCCACCAGCAGAGGTGGGACAGGGTCCGATGAGCAGTTCTTC. This chain uses TRBV15 with TRBJ2-1; 9 nucleotides line up with TRBD1. J gave up 8 bases and V 1 base, and 6 bases lay outside the gene matches. CDR1 and CDR2 (germline): LNHNV, YYDKDF (reference sequence). The CDR3 loop spans 15 amino acids.

The chain recombines TRBV6-5 with TRBJ1-3, with a weak D call TRBD1 (5 bases). This CDR3 has 14 residues. Germline CDR1 is MNHEY and CDR2 is SVGAGI. The CDR3 nucleotides are TGTGTGTCTGCAGGGACTTTCTCTGGAAACACCATATATTTT. This encodes CVSAGTFSGNTIYF.

This clone showed up just once. CDR3: CASSDSGGPNEKLFF. The CDR3 bases are TGTGCCAGCAGTGATTCAGGGGGCCCTAATGAAAAACTGTTTTTT. The gene calls are TRBV28 and TRBJ1-4; 8 bases align to TRBD1. The CDR3 loop spans 15 amino acids. The trim removed 5 bases at V and 3 bases at J, leaving 5 bases unmatched. Germline V gene data show CDR1 as MDHEN and CDR2 as SYDVKM.

This clone is judged medium-sized (0.01 to 0.1%). CDR3 sequence (DNA): TGTGCCAGCAGCTTAGCTCCGGGAGGGGCCGGGGAGCTGTTTTTT. Its translation: CASSLAPGGAGELFF. V usage is TRBV7-6 and J usage is TRBJ2-2; 8 bases are a match to TRBD2. The junction had 3 bases not matched to a gene; V was cut back by 0 bases and J by 6 bases. There are 15 residues in the CDR3. Germline V lookup: CDR1 SGHVS, CDR2 FNYEAQ.

The chain combines TRBV18 with TRBJ1-1; no definite D call. CDR3 length: 14 residues. Germline V gene data show CDR1 as KGHSH and CDR2 as LQKENI. Trimming took 2 bases from V and 1 from J, leaving 8 bases between them. CDR3 coding DNA: TGTGCCAGCTCACCAGGGCCCCCGAACACTGAAGCTTTCTTT. Translated, it gives CASSPGPPNTEAFF.

V gene TRBV20-1 combines with J gene TRBJ2-1; 12 nucleotides align to TRBD2. The germline V gene encodes CDR1 DFQATT and CDR2 SNEGSKA (reference sequence). The CDR3 consists of 17 residues. The ends lost 3 bases at V and 3 bases at J; junction bases unmatched: 9. The CDR3 region is CSASSSGGAFLYNEQFF. CDR3 DNA: TGCAGTGCTAGTTCTAGCGGGGGGGCTTTTCTCTACAATGAGCAGTTCTTC.

J is TRBJ1-2 and V is TRBV11-2, with D possibly TRBD1 on 5 matching bases. Germline V gives CDR1 SGHAT, CDR2 FQNNGV. The CDR3 consists of 15 residues. Trimming stripped 0 bases from V and 7 bases from J, with 15 bases between. CDR3 loop: CASSLDYFQGRGYTF. CDR3 bases: TGTGCCAGCAGCTTAGATTACTTTCAGGGTCGTGGCTACACCTTC.

The rearrangement links TRBV28 to TRBJ2-3; 9 nucleotides line up with TRBD1. This CDR3 has 16 amino acids. The V gene end was trimmed by 5 bases and the J gene end by 2 bases; junction bases not matched to a gene: 8. Germline values: CDR1 MDHEN, CDR2 SYDVKM. Written as DNA, the CDR3 is TGTGCCAGCAGTGCAAACAGGGGGCGGTTCACAGATACGCAGTATTTT. It encodes CASSANRGRFTDTQYF.

This chain links TRBV18 with TRBJ1-1; possibly TRBD1 for D (5 bases). Trimming removed 5 bases from V and 1 base from J, with 5 bases in between. This CDR3 is 12 amino acids long. Germline V gives CDR1 KGHSH, CDR2 LQKENI. DNA for the CDR3: TGTGCCAGCTCAACAGGGAACACTGAAGCTTTCTTT. Translated: CASSTGNTEAFF.

The J gene is TRBJ1-6, the V gene TRBV11-2, with D unresolved. There are 17 residues in the CDR3. Trimming stripped 6 bases from V and 0 bases from J, with 15 bases between. Germline V gene lookup returns CDR1 SGHAT and CDR2 FQNNGV. The CDR3 DNA sequence: TGTGCCAGCAGTTCCGGTCGGAGTTACTCCTATAATTCACCCCTCCACTTT. Its translation: CASSSGRSYSYNSPLHF.

The gene calls are TRBV19 and TRBJ1-2; weak D call: TRBD1 (5 bases). CDR1 and CDR2 (germline): LNHDA, SQIVND (reference sequence). V was clipped by 6 bases and J by 8 bases, with 13 bases between them. The CDR3 is made up of 12 amino acids. Here the CDR3 reads CASSLKGSGYTF. The CDR3 region has the DNA TGTGCCAGTAGCCTTAAGGGGTCAGGCTACACCTTC.

The J gene is TRBJ2-1, the V gene TRBV19; the match to TRBD1 covers 9 bases. V dropped 3 bases and J dropped 4; count of bases not matched to a gene: 10. The CDR3 covers 17 residues. Germline CDR1 LNHDA, CDR2 SQIVND (reference sequence). CDR3 in amino acids: CASSIQGTGLGYNEQFF. The CDR3, as DNA: TGTGCCAGTAGTATCCAAGGGACAGGGCTGGGGTACAATGAGCAGTTCTTC. The full variable domain, in which reference TRBV19 and TRBJ2-1 provide the parts outside the CDR3, is DGGITQSPKYLFRKEGQNVTLSCEQNLNHDAMYWYRQDPGQGLRLIYYSQIVNDFQKGDIAEGYSVSREKKESFPLTVTSAQKNPTAFYLCASSIQGTGLGYNEQFFGPGTRLTVL.